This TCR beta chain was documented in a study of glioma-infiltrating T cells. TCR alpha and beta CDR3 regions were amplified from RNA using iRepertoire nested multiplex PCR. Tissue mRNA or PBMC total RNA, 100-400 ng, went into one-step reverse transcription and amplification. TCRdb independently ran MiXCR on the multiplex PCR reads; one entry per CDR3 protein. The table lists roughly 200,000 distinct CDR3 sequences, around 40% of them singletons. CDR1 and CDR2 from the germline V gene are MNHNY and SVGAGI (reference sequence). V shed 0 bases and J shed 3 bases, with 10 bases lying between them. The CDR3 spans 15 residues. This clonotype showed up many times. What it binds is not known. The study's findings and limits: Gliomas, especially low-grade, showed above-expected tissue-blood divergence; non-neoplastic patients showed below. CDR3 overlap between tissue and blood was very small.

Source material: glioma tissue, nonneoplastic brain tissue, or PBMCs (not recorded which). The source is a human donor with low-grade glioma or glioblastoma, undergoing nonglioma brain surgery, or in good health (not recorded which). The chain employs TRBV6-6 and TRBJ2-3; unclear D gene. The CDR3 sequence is CASSYSAGITDTQYF. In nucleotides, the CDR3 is TGTGCCAGCAGTTACTCGGCAGGAATTACAGATACGCAGTATTTT.